This T cell receptor beta chain is from a study of blood T cell repertoires in COVID-19. At the level of the study: COVID-19 samples from acute and convalescent phases originated in the United States, Italy and Spain. PBMCs, B-cell-depleted T cells, or T cells were the source of the cDNA or gDNA that made up the material.

Seattle patients were enrolled during active infection and followed longitudinally. This clone was picked up one time. Trimming shortened V by 3 bases and J by 4 bases, and 9 bases separated the two germline ends. From germline, CDR1 is ENHRY and CDR2 SYGVKD. The CDR3 loop spans 14 amino acids. Per the authors' pipeline: Estimation of nucleated cell counts was performed using reference gene primer amplification. The assay was immunoSEQ multiplex PCR, and TCRdb's table has in-frame clones only and misses some. The DNA gave D and trimming, while V, J and clone size come from that table. The data show about 170,000 clones, about 85% seen once.

This chain links TRBV10-3 with TRBJ2-2; D remains unclear. This clonotype was sampled from a woman older than 75 with COVID-19, enrolled during active disease. Specimen: peripheral blood. CDR3 amino acids: CAISDEMRTGELFF. Here the CDR3 DNA reads TGTGCCATCAGTGACGAGATGCGCACCGGGGAGCTGTTTTTT.